This entry features one T cell receptor (beta chain) sequence. TCRdb's copy holds only in-frame clones and misses some; the assay was immunoSEQ multiplex PCR. The repertoire includes 12,000 to 15,000 clones, around 89% of them detected once, and about 9% sits in the top ten. This sample was taken from a study of blood T cell repertoires in COVID-19. Turning to the study itself: Acute and convalescent COVID-19 specimens originated in the United States, Italy and Spain. PBMCs, B-cell-depleted T cells, or T cells provided the cDNA or gDNA that made up the material.

J gave up 6 bases and V 4 bases, and 2 bases lay outside the gene matches. The germline CDR1 and CDR2 sequences are LGHDT and YNNKEL (reference sequence). The CDR3 has 14 residues. This clonotype originated in a human donor in a cohort sampled during active COVID-19. The chain employs TRBV3-1 (or the pseudogene TRBV3-2) and TRBJ1-4, with TRBD1 matching over 10 bases. Material for sequencing was peripheral blood. The CDR3 DNA sequence: TGTGCCAGCAGCCCCGGGACAGGGGATGAAAAACTGTTTTTT. Translated, it gives CASSPGTGDEKLFF.